The rows below give T cell receptor beta chains drawn from one sample of a study of blood T cell repertoires in COVID-19. Sequencing used immunoSEQ multiplex PCR; TCRdb keeps in-frame clones, though not all of them. Here the sample spans 410,000 or so clones, approximately 90% being singletons. The sample was peripheral blood. The receptor source for this set is a woman in her 40s with COVID-19, enrolled during active disease. Both conserved end residues are part of each CDR3. A D gene is named only where the DNA matches it firmly. Some rows mark clone size as missing; the rest say once, few, many or name a class of expanded clone.

DNA	CDR3	D	V	J	size
TGTGCCAGCAGCTTAGGACTACCTTCCTACAATGAGCAGTTCTTC	CASSLGLPSYNEQFF	.	TRBV7-2	TRBJ2-1	.
TGTGCCACCACCGGGACTAGCGCCACCGGGGAGCTGTTTTTT	CATTGTSATGELFF	TRBD2	TRBV10-3	TRBJ2-2	.
TGTGCCAGTAGTATTGCGGGAATGGGCTATGGCTACACCTTC	CASSIAGMGYGYTF	.	TRBV19	TRBJ1-2	.
TGTGCCAGCAGCGACGTCGGACAGGGGCTGGAGACCCAGTACTTC	CASSDVGQGLETQYF	TRBD1	TRBV14	TRBJ2-5	.
TGTGCCAGCAGTTACTTCTCCCAGGCAAACACTGAAGCTTTCTTT	CASSYFSQANTEAFF	.	TRBV6-5	TRBJ1-1	.
TGTGCCAGCAGCTTAGCCTACCCGGGACAGTACCACTTGGGAAACACCATATATTTT	CASSLAYPGQYHLGNTIYF	TRBD1	TRBV11-2	TRBJ1-3	.
TGCGCCAGCAGCCAAGAGGAGGAACAGGGGGCTGGCTACACCTTC	CASSQEEEQGAGYTF	TRBD1	TRBV4-1	TRBJ1-2	.
TGTGCCACCAGCAGATCCCGACGGGGCGGGGAGCTGTTTTTT	CATSRSRRGGELFF	.	TRBV15	TRBJ2-2	.
TGCGCCAGCAGCTATGGGCCGGGGAGGGCCCCCTTTGAGCAGTTCTTC	CASSYGPGRAPFEQFF	TRBD2	TRBV5-1	TRBJ2-1	.
TGTGCCAGCAGCTTGACAGTCGACAGGGACGCTTTCTTT	CASSLTVDRDAFF	TRBD1	TRBV5-5	TRBJ1-1	once
TGTGCCAGCAGCCTCGACAGGAACACCGGGGAGCTGTTTTTT	CASSLDRNTGELFF	.	TRBV6-2/TRBV6-3	TRBJ2-2	.
TGTGCCAGCAGCTTACAGGGGGAGCAGTTCTTC	CASSLQGEQFF	.	TRBV11-2	TRBJ2-1	.
TGCAGTGCTAGTCTCGCGGGGAGCAATCAGCCCCAGCATTTT	CSASLAGSNQPQHF	.	TRBV20-1	TRBJ1-5	.
TGTGCAAGTCGCTTAGCCCTAGACCCTTTCTTT	CASRLALDPFF	.	TRBV12-2	TRBJ1-1	.
TGCGCCAGCAGCTTGGCCTCGGCGGGAATGGGTACGCAGTATTTT	CASSLASAGMGTQYF	.	TRBV5-1	TRBJ2-3	few
TGTGCCAGCAGCAAAGCCGAGACAGAAAACACCGGGGAGCTGTTTTTT	CASSKAETENTGELFF	.	TRBV21-1	TRBJ2-2	.
TGTGCCAGCAGTTTATCGCGGAACACTGAAGCTTTCTTT	CASSLSRNTEAFF	.	TRBV27	TRBJ1-1	.
TGTGCCAGCAGCTTGGCCCTTAACTACGAGCAGTACTTC	CASSLALNYEQYF	.	TRBV5-5	TRBJ2-7	.
TGTGCCAGCAGTCAAAATAGCGGGTACAACAATGAGCAGTTCTTC	CASSQNSGYNNEQFF	TRBD2	TRBV28	TRBJ2-1	.
TGTGCCAGCAGGAGAGGACAGGTCATTAATTCACCCCTCCACTTT	CASRRGQVINSPLHF	TRBD1	TRBV27	TRBJ1-6	.
TGTGCCAGCTCACCGTGGAACAGCCCGGAGAACACTGAAGCTTTCTTT	CASSPWNSPENTEAFF	.	TRBV18	TRBJ1-1	once
TGTGCCAGCAGCACCGACAGGGGATCGGTGACTAATGAAAAACTGTTTTTT	CASSTDRGSVTNEKLFF	TRBD1	TRBV9	TRBJ1-4	.
TGTGCCAGCAGCGTCGGTACTAACTATGGCTACACCTTC	CASSVGTNYGYTF	.	TRBV9	TRBJ1-2	once
TGCGCCAGCAGCCCCTCTAGCGGGGGAACCTCCTACGAGCAGTACTTC	CASSPSSGGTSYEQYF	TRBD2	TRBV5-1	TRBJ2-7	.
TGTGCCAGCGTCGCAGGGGGCTCTGGAAACACCATATATTTT	CASVAGGSGNTIYF	TRBD1	TRBV7-3	TRBJ1-3	.
TGTGCCAGCAGCTTAGGGAGGTTGAGGGGTAGCGGGGGGTACAATGAGCAGTTCTTC	CASSLGRLRGSGGYNEQFF	TRBD2	TRBV7-8	TRBJ2-1	.
TGTGCCAGCAGTTTAGGGTGGACAGGGGCCACTGAAGCTTTCTTT	CASSLGWTGATEAFF	TRBD1	TRBV28	TRBJ1-1	.
TGTGCCAGCAGTTTTTGGGGCAGACGTGCTAGTGACACCGGGGAGCTGTTTTTT	CASSFWGRRASDTGELFF	.	TRBV28	TRBJ2-2	.
TGTGCCAGCAGTGAACGCGCTAGCTCCTACAATGAGCAGTTCTTC	CASSERASSYNEQFF	.	TRBV2	TRBJ2-1	.
TGTGCCAGCAGCTTAGGACATGAGCTTGGCGGCTACACCTTC	CASSLGHELGGYTF	.	TRBV7-9	TRBJ1-2	.
TGTGCCAGCAGCCAGACGGGACTCCCCTACGAGCAGTACTTC	CASSQTGLPYEQYF	.	TRBV3-1/TRBV3-2	TRBJ2-7	.
TGCGCCAGCAGCGAGAACCGACAGGGGAACACTGAAGCTTTCTTT	CASSENRQGNTEAFF	TRBD1	TRBV5-1	TRBJ1-1	.
TGTGCCAGCAGTTACCAGGGGGGCGGCTATGGCTACACCTTC	CASSYQGGGYGYTF	TRBD1	TRBV7-9	TRBJ1-2	.
TGTGCCAGCAGCTTGGATTATAGGACTAGCGGAGGGAAGGAGACCCAGTACTTC	CASSLDYRTSGGKETQYF	TRBD2	TRBV5-4	TRBJ2-5	.
TGTGCCAGCAGTGCCGGGACTAGCGATAGGGGTGAGCAGTTCTTC	CASSAGTSDRGEQFF	TRBD2	TRBV6-4	TRBJ2-1	.